Below, 11 T cell receptor beta chains from the same sample are listed, as sequenced in a study of cytomegalovirus exposure and HLA in healthy donors. Clones were read by immunoSEQ multiplex PCR, and TCRdb kept only the in-frame ones, dropping some. The top ten clones hold 3% to 4% of a sample with 100,000 to 150,000 clones, under 90% of them seen once. The sequenced sample consisted of PBMCs. These TCRs come from a man aged 30-40 years in good health and CMV-seronegative.

The chain couples TRBV6-6 to TRBJ1-5; D gene unclear. The CDR3 runs 15 residues. V dropped 6 bases and J dropped 1 base, with 13 bases sitting between them. Germline loops: CDR1 MNHNY, CDR2 SVGAGI (reference sequence). As DNA, the CDR3 is TGTGCCAGCAGCTACGAGGAATCCAGCAATCAGCCCCAGCATTTT. Protein product: CASSYEESSNQPQHF.

This clone was seen once. The gene calls are TRBV9 and TRBJ2-1, with TRBD2 as a possible D gene (7 bases). From germline, CDR1 is SGDLS and CDR2 YYNGEE. V shed 6 bases and J shed 0 bases, with 16 bases lying between them. The CDR3 is 16 residues long. CDR3 bases: TGTGCCAGCACCCCCCGGGGGGCGAGCTCCTACAATGAGCAGTTCTTC. Translated, it gives CASTPRGASSYNEQFF.

V gene TRBV10-3 combines with J gene TRBJ2-7; the D gene is possibly TRBD2 (5 bases). Deletions cut 4 bases from V and 3 bases from J, with 7 bases between. This CDR3 region has 12 residues. The germline CDR1 and CDR2 sequences are ENHRY and SYGVKD. CDR3 bases: TGTGCCATCAGTGGCCGGGGCTACGAGCAGTACTTC. This translates into CAISGRGYEQYF.

This chain uses TRBV7-9 with TRBJ2-1, with TRBD1 matching 7 bases. CDR1 and CDR2 from the germline V gene are SEHNR and FQNEAQ (reference sequence). V lost 2 bases and J lost 5; bases outside the gene matches: 9. This CDR3 spans 16 amino acids. This chain's CDR3 is CASSLYRDREHNEQFF. DNA for the CDR3: TGTGCCAGCAGCTTATACCGGGACAGAGAACACAATGAGCAGTTCTTC.

The chain employs TRBV7-9 and TRBJ2-2, with a weak D call TRBD1 (5 bases). V lost 6 bases to trimming and J lost 0 bases, with 23 bases between them. The CDR3 spans 19 residues. Germline V gene data show CDR1 as SEHNR and CDR2 as FQNEAQ (reference sequence). The chain's CDR3 is CASSPQGGPAKANTGELFF. CDR3 nucleotide sequence: TGTGCCAGCAGTCCTCAGGGTGGTCCAGCTAAAGCGAACACCGGGGAGCTGTTTTTT.

This clone came up once. The chain is built from TRBV7-3 and TRBJ2-3, with D tentatively TRBD1 (5 bases). Germline V gene lookup returns CDR1 SGHTA and CDR2 FQGTGA. The CDR3 runs to 16 residues. The V end lost 2 bases, the J end lost 2 bases, and 14 bases lay between the germline ends. Here the CDR3 DNA reads TGTGCCAGCAGCTTACGGCCAGGGAAAACCACAGATACGCAGTATTTT. This translates into CASSLRPGKTTDTQYF.

The J gene is TRBJ2-1, the V gene TRBV10-3; tentatively, D is TRBD2 (7 bases). Germline values: CDR1 ENHRY, CDR2 SYGVKD. Deletions cut 2 bases from V and 8 bases from J, with 13 bases between. The CDR3 consists of 14 residues. The CDR3 protein is CAISERGARDEQFF. The CDR3 DNA reads as TGTGCCATCAGTGAGCGGGGGGCCCGGGATGAGCAGTTCTTC.

The J gene is TRBJ2-3, the V gene TRBV9, with TRBD2 matching over 7 bases. The CDR3 loop spans 14 amino acids. CDR1 is SGDLS, CDR2 YYNGEE, per germline. After removal of 6 bases from V and 1 base from J, the junction contained 5 bases not matched to a gene. Written as DNA, the CDR3 is TGTGCCAGCAATACACGGGGGGGCACAGATACGCAGTATTTT. Translated, it gives CASNTRGGTDTQYF.

This chain uses TRBV6-5 with TRBJ1-6; D gene uncertain. The CDR3 consists of 12 residues. V lost 2 bases to trimming and J lost 7 bases, with 3 bases between them. Germline V gene data show CDR1 as MNHEY and CDR2 as SVGAGI. CDR3 residues: CASSYLNSPLHF. The DNA of the CDR3 is TGTGCCAGCAGTTACCTGAATTCACCCCTCCACTTT.

The rearrangement uses TRBV27 and TRBJ2-3; 7 nucleotides line up with TRBD2. Looked up from germline, CDR1 is MNHEY and CDR2 is SMNVEV (reference sequence). The CDR3 has 16 amino acids. Trimming cost V 2 bases and J 0 bases; bases outside gene matches: 5. CDR3 residues: CASSLTGRGSTDTQYF. The CDR3, as DNA: TGTGCCAGCAGTTTAACTGGGCGGGGGAGCACAGATACGCAGTATTTT.

The chain recombines TRBV19 with TRBJ2-3; D is ambiguous. V lost 9 bases, J lost 2 bases, and 15 bases lay in between. This CDR3 is 14 amino acids long. CDR1 LNHDA and CDR2 SQIVND come from the germline V gene (reference sequence). The CDR3 loop is CASRREAFTDTQYF. The CDR3 DNA reads TGTGCCAGCCGGCGCGAGGCCTTCACAGATACGCAGTATTTT.